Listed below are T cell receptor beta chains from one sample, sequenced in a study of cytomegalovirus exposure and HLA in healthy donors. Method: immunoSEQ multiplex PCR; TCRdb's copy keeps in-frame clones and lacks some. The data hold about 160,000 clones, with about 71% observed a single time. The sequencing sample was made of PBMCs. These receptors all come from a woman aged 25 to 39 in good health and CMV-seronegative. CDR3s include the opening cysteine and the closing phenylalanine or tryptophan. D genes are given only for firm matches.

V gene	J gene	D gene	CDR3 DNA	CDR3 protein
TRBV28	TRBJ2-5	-	TGTGCCAGCCGATCAGGAGGGGAAGAGACCCAGTACTTC	CASRSGGEETQYF
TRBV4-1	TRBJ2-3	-	TGCGCCAGCAGCTCTGACTTTAGCACAGATACGCAGTATTTT	CASSSDFSTDTQYF
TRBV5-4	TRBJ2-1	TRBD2	TGTGCCAGCAGCTTGGCTAGCGGATCCTACAATGAGCAGTTCTTC	CASSLASGSYNEQFF
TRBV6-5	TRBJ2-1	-	TGTGCCAGCAGTTACGACGAGGGCTACAATGAGCAGTTCTTC	CASSYDEGYNEQFF
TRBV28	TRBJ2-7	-	TGTGCCAGCAGTACCGTGACCGGGACAACCTACGAGCAGTACTTC	CASSTVTGTTYEQYF
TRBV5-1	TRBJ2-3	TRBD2	TGCGCCAGCAGCTTGGTTCCTAGCGGGAGGGATTCAGATACGCAGTATTTT	CASSLVPSGRDSDTQYF
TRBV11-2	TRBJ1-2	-	TGTGCCAGCAGCTTCAGGGGCCCTCACTATGGCTACACCTTC	CASSFRGPHYGYTF
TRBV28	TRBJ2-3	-	TGTGCCAGCAGTTTCCCAGGCCTTCATTCCAGTACGCAGTATTTT	CASSFPGLHSSTQYF
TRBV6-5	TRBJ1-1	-	TGTGCCAGCAGTTATGCGGCAGGGGCTACTGAAGCTTTCTTT	CASSYAAGATEAFF
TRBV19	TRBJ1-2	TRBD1	TGTGCCAGTAGTAACGGACAGGCTAGCAGCTACACCTTC	CASSNGQASSYTF
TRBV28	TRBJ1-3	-	TGTGCCACAATTTTGCCAGGAGGAAACACCATATATTTT	CATILPGGNTIYF